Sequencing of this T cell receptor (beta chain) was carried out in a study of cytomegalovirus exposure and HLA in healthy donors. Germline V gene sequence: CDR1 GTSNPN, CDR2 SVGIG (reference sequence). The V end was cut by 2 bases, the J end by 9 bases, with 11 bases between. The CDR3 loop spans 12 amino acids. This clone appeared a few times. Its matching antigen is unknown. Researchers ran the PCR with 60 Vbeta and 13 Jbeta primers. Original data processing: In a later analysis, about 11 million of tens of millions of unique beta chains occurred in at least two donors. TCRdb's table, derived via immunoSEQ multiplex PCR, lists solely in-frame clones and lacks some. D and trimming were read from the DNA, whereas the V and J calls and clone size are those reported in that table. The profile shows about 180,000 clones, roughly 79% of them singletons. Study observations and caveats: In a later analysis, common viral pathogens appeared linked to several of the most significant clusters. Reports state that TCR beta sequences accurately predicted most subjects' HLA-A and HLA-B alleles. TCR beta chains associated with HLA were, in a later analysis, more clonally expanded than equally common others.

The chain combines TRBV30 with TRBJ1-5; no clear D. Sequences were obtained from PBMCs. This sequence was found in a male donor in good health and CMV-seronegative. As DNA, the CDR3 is TGTGCCTGGAGTAGGAGCGTAGGGCCCCAGCATTTT. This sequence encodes CAWSRSVGPQHF.